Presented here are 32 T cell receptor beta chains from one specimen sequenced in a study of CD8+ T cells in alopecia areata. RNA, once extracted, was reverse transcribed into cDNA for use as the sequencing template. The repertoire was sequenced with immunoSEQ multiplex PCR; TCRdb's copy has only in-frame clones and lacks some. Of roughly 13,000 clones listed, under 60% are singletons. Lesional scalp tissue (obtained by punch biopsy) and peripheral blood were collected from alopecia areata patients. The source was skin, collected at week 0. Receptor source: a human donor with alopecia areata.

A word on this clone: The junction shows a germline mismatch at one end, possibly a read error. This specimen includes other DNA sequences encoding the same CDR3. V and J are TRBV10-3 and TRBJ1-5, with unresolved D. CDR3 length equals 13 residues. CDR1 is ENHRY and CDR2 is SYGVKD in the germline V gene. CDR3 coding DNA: TGTGCCATCACCTCCAAAACGGATCAGCCTCAGCATTTT. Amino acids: CAITSKTDQPQHF.

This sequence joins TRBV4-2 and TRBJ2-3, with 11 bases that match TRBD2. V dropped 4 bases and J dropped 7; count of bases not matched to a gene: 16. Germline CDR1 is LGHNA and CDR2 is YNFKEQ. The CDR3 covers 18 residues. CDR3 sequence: CASSPRGSGGAESYTQYF. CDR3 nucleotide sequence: TGTGCCAGCAGCCCCCGGGGTAGCGGGGGGGCGGAGTCATATACGCAGTATTTT.

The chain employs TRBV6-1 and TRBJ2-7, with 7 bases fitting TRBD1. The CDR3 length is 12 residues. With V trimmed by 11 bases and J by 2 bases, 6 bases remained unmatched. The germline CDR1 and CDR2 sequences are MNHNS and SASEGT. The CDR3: CAVQGMAYEQYF. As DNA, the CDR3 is TGTGCCGTACAGGGGATGGCCTACGAGCAGTACTTC.

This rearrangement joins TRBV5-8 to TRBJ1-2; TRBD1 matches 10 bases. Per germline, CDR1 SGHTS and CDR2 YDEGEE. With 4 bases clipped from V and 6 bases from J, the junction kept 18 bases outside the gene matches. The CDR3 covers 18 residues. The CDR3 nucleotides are TGTGCCAGCAGCGATCGGACCGGGACAGGGGATTATTGGAATGGCTACACCTTC. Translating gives CASSDRTGTGDYWNGYTF.

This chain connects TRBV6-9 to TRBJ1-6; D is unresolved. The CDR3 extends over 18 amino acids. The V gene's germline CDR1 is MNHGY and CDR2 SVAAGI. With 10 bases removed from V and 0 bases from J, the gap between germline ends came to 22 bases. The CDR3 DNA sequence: TGTGCCAAACGACGACCTCATGACCCGAGCTCCTATAATTCACCCCTCCACTTT. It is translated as CAKRRPHDPSSYNSPLHF.

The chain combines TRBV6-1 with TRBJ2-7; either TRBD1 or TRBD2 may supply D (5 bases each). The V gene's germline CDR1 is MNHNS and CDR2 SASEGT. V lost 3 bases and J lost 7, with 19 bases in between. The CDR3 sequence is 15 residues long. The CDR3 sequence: CASSDMGTGLGEQYF. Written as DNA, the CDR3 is TGTGCCAGCAGTGATATGGGGACGGGTCTGGGGGAGCAGTACTTC.

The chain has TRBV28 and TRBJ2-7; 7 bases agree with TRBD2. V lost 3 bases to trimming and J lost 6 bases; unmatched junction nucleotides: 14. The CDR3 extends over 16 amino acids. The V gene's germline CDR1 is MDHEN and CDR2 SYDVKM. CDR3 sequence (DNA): TGTGCCAGCAGTTTCGATAATAGAGGGGAGGGATTCGAGCAGTACTTC. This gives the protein CASSFDNRGEGFEQYF.

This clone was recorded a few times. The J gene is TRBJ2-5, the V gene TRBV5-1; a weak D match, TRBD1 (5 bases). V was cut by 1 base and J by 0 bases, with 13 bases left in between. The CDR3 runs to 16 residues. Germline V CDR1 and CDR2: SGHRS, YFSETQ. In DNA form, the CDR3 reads TGCGCCAGCAGCTTGCAGGGCGCTGCCAACCAAGAGACCCAGTACTTC. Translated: CASSLQGAANQETQYF.

CDR3 protein: CASSEFHEQYF. The DNA for the CDR3 is TGTGCCAGCAGTGAATTCCACGAGCAGTACTTC. J is TRBJ2-5 and V is TRBV2; D gene ambiguous. The J call may be wrong; the DNA end is better matched by TRBJ2-7. Germline V gene lookup returns CDR1 SNHLY and CDR2 FYNNEI. The CDR3 extends over 11 amino acids.

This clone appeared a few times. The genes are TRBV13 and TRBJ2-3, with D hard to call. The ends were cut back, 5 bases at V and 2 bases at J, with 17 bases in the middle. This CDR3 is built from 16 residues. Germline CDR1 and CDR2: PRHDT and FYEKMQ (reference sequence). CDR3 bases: TGTGCCAGCAGCCCTCTCCTCGGCGGCTACACAGATACGCAGTATTTT. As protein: CASSPLLGGYTDTQYF.

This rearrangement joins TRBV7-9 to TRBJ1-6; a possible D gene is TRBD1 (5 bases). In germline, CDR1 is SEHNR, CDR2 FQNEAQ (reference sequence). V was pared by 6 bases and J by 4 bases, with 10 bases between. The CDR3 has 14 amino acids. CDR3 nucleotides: TGTGCCAGCAGTGTTAAGGGGTATAATTCACCCCTCCACTTT. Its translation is CASSVKGYNSPLHF.

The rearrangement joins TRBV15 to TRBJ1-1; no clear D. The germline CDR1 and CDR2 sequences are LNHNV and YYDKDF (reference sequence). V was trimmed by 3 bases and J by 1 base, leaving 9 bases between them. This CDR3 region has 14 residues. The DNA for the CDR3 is TGTGCCACCAGCAGCCCCGCCGCGAACACTGAAGCTTTCTTT. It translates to CATSSPAANTEAFF.

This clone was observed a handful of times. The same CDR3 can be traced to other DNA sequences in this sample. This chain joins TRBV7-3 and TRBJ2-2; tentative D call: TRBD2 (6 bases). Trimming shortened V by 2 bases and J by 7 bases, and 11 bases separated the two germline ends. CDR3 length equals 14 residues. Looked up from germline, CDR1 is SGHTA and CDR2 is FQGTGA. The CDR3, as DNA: TGTGCCAGCAGCTTAGGTCGGGGGAACGGGGAGCTGTTTTTT. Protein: CASSLGRGNGELFF.

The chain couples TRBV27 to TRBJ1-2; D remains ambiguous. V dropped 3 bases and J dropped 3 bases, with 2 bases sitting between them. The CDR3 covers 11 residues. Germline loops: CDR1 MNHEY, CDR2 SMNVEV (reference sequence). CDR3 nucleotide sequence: TGTGCCAGCAGTTTTTACTATGGCTACACCTTC. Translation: CASSFYYGYTF.

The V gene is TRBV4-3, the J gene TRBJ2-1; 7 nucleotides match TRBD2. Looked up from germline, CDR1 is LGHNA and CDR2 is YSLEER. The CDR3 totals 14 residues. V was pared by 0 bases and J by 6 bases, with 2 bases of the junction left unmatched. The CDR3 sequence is CASSQEGGGNEQFF. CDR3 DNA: TGCGCCAGCAGCCAAGAGGGGGGGGGCAATGAGCAGTTCTTC.

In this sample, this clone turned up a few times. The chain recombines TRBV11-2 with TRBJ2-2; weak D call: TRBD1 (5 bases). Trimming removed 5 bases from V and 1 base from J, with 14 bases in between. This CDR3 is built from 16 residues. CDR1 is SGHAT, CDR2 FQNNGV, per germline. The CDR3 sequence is CASSDTRALNTGELFF. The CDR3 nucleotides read TGTGCCAGCAGCGACACCAGGGCCCTGAACACCGGGGAGCTGTTTTTT.

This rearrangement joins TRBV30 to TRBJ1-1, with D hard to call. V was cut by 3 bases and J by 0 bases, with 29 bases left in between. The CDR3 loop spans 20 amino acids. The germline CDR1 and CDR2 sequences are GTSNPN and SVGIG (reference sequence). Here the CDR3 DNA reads TGTGCCTGGAGGCCCCTCCGCCCCGGGCTCCCAATAGCCATGAACACTGAAGCTTTCTTT. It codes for CAWRPLRPGLPIAMNTEAFF.

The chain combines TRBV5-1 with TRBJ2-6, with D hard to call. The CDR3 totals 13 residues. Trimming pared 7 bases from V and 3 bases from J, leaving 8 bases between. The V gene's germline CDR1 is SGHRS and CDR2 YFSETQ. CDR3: CASLEVGANVLTF. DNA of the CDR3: TGCGCCAGCCTCGAGGTTGGGGCCAACGTCCTGACTTTC.

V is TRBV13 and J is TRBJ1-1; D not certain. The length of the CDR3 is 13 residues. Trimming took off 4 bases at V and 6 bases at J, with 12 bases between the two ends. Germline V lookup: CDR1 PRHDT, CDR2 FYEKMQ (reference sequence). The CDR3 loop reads CASSYNEEAEAFF. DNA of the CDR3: TGTGCCAGCAGCTATAACGAGGAGGCTGAAGCTTTCTTT. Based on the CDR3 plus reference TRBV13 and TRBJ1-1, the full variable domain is AAGVIQSPRHLIKEKRETATLKCYPIPRHDTVYWYQQGPGQDPQFLISFYEKMQSDKGSIPDRFSAQQFSDYHSELNMSSLELGDSALYFCASSYNEEAEAFFGQGTRLTVV.

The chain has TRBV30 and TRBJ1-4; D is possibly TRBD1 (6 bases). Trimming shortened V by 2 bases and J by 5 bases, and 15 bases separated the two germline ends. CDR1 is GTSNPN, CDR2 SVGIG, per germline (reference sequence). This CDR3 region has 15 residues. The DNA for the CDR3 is TGTGCCTGGAGTCCCTTGGCAGGGACAAATGAAAAACTGTTTTTT. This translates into CAWSPLAGTNEKLFF.

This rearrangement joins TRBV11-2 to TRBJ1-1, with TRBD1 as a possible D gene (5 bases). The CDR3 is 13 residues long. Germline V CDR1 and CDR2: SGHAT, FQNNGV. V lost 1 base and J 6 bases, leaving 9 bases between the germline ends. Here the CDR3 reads CASSLVGAAEAFF. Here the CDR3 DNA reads TGTGCCAGCAGCTTAGTAGGGGCCGCTGAAGCTTTCTTT.

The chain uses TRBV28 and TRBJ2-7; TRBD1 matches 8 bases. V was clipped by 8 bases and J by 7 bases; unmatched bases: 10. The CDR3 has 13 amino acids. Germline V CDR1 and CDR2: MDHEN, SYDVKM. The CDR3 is CASWTGLKGEQYF. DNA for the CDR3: TGTGCCAGCTGGACAGGGTTAAAGGGAGAGCAGTACTTC. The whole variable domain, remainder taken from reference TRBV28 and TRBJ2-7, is DVKVTQSSRYLVKRTGEKVFLECVQDMDHENMFWYRQDPGLGLRLIYFSYDVKMKEKGDIPEGYSVSREKKERFSLILESASTNQTSMYLCASWTGLKGEQYFGPGTRLTVT.

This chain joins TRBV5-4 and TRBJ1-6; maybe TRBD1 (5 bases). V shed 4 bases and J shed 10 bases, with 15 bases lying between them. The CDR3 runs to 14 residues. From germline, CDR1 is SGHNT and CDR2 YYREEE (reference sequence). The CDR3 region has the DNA TGTGCCAGCAGCCGAAGAGGGGATGGATCACCCCTCCACTTT. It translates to CASSRRGDGSPLHF. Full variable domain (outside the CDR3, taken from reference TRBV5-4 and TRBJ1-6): ETGVTQSPTHLIKTRGQQVTLRCSSQSGHNTVSWYQQALGQGPQFIFQYYREEENGRGNFPPRFSGLQFPNYSSELNVNALELDDSALYLCASSRRGDGSPLHFGNGTRLTVT.

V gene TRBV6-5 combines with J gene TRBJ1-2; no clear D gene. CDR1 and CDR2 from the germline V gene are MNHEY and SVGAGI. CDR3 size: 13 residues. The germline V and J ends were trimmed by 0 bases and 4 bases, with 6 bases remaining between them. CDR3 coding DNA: TGTGCCAGCAGTTACTCTACAGCCTATGGCTACACCTTC. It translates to CASSYSTAYGYTF.

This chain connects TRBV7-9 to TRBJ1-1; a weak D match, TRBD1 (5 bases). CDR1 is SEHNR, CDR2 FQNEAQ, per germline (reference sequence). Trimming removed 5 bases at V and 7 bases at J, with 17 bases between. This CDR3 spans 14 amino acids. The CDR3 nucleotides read TGTGCCAGCAGCCCCCATCCGGGACCCCTTGAAGCTTTCTTT. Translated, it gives CASSPHPGPLEAFF.

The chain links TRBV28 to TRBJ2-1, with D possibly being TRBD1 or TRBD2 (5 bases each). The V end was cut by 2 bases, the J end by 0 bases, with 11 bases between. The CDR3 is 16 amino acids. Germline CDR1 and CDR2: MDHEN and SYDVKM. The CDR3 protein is CASSLEGRRSYNEQFF. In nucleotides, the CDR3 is TGTGCCAGCAGTTTAGAGGGGCGCCGCTCCTACAATGAGCAGTTCTTC.

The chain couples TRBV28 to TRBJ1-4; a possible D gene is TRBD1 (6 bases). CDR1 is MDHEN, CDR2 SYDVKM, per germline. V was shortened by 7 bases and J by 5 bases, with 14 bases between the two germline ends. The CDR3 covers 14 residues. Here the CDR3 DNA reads TGTGCCAGCACCCCCAGGGGCGGAAATGAAAAACTGTTTTTT. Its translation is CASTPRGGNEKLFF.

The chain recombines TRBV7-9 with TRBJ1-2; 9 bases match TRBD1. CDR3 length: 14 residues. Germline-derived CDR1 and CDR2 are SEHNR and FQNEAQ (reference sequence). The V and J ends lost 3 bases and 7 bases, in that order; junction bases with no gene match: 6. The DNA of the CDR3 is TGTGCCAGCAGCTTTCCGGGACAGGGAGGTGGCTACACCTTC. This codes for CASSFPGQGGGYTF.

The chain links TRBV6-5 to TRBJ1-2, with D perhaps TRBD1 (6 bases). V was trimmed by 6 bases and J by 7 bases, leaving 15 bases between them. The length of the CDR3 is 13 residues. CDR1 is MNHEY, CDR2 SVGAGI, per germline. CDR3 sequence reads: CASSRGGEGGYTF. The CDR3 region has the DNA TGTGCCAGCAGCCGAGGGGGGGAGGGTGGCTACACCTTC.

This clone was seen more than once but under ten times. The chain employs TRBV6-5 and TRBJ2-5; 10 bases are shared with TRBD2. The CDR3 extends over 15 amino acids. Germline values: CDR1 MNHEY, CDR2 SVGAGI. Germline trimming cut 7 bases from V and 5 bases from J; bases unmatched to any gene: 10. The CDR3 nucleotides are TGTGCCAGCAAGAAAAGCGGGGGGGTAAGGGAGACCCAGTACTTC. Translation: CASKKSGGVRETQYF.

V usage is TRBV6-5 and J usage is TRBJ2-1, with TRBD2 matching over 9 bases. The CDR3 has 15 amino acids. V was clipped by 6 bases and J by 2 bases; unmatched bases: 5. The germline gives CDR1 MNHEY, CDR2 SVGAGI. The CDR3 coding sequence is TGTGCCAGCAGCCACCTAGCGGGGCCCTACAATGAGCAGTTCTTC. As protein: CASSHLAGPYNEQFF.

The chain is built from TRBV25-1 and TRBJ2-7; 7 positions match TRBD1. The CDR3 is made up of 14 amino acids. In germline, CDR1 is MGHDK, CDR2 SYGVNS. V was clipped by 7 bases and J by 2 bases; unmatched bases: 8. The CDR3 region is CASNKGGFTYEQYF. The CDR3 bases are TGTGCCAGCAATAAAGGGGGCTTCACCTACGAGCAGTACTTC.